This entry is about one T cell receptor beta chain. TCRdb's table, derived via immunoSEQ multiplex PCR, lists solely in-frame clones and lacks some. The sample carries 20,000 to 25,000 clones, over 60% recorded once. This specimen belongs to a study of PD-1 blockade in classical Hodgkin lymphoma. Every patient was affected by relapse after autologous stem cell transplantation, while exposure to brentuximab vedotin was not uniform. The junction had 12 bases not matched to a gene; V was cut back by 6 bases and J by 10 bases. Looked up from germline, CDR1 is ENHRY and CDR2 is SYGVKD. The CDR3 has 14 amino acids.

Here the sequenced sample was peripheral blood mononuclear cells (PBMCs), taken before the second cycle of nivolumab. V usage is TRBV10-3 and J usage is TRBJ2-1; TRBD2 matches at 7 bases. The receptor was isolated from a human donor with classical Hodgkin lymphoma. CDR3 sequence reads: CAIRKDSSGPEQFF. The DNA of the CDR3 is TGTGCCATCAGGAAGGACTCTAGCGGCCCCGAGCAGTTCTTC.